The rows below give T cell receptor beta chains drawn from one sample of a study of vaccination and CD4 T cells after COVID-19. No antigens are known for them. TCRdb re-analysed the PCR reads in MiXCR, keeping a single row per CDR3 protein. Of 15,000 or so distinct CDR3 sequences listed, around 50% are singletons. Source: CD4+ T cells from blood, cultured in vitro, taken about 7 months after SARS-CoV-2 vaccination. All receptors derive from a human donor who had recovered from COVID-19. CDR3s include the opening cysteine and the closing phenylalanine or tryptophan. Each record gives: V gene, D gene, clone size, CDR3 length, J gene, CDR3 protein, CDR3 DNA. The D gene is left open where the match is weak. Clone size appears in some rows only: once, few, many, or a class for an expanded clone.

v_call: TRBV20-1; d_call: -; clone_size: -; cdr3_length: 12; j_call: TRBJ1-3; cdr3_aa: CSASTAGNTIYF; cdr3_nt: TGCAGTGCGTCGACAGCTGGAAACACCATATATTTT
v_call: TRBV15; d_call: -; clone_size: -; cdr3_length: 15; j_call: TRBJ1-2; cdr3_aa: CATSRGPGGLQGYTF; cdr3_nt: TGTGCCACCAGCAGAGGCCCAGGTGGCCTACAGGGCTACACCTTC
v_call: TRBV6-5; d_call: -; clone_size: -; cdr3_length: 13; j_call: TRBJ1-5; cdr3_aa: CASSYSNNQPQHF; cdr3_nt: TGTGCCAGCAGTTACTCAAATAATCAGCCCCAGCATTTT
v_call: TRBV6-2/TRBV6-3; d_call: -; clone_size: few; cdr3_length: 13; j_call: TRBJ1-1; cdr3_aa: CASKRQSNTEAFF; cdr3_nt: TGTGCCAGCAAACGACAGTCTAACACTGAAGCTTTCTTT
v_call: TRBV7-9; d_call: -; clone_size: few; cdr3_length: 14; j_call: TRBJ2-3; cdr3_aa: CASSLGSSTDTQYF; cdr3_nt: TGTGCCAGCAGCTTAGGCTCTAGCACAGATACGCAGTATTTT
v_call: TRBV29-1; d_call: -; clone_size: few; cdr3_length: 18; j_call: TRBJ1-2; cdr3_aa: CSVPRGLQGPTLRWGYTF; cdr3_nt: TGCAGCGTTCCCCGGGGCCTCCAGGGACCTACACTTCGCTGGGGCTACACCTTC
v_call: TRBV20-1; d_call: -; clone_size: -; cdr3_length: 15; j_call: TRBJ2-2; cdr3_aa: CSATGPNRNTGELFF; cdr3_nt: TGCAGTGCTACCGGGCCAAATAGGAACACCGGGGAGCTGTTTTTT
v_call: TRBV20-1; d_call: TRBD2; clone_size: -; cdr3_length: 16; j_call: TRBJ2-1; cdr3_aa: CSAQKGSGKGYNEQFF; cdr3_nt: TGCAGTGCGCAAAAGGGTAGCGGGAAAGGATACAATGAGCAGTTCTTC
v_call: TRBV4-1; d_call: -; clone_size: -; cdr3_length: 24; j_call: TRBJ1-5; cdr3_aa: CASRPGLAGRNEQYFGPGNQPQHF; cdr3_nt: -
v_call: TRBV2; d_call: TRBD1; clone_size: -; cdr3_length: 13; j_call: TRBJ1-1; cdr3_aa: CARHRGPNTEAFF; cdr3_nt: TGTGCCAGACACAGGGGCCCGAACACTGAAGCTTTCTTT
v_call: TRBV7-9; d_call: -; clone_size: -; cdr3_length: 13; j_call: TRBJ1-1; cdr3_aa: CASSFTPGTEAFF; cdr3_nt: TGTGCCAGCAGCTTTACCCCGGGGACTGAAGCTTTCTTT
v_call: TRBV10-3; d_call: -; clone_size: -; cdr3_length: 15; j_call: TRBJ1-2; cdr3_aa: CAISESGGPVNGYTF; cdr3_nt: TGTGCCATCAGTGAGTCTGGGGGGCCGGTGAATGGCTACACCTTC
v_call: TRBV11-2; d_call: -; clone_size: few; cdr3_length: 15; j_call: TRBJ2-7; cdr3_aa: CASSEARGIGYEQYF; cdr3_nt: TGTGCCAGCAGCGAGGCCAGGGGAATCGGCTACGAGCAGTACTTC
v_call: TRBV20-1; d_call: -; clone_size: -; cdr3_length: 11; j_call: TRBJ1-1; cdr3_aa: CSVQGYTEAFF; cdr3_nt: TGCAGTGTCCAGGGGTACACTGAAGCTTTCTTT
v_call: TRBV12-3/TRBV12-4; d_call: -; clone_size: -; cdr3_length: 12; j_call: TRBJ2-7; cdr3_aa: CASSFTGYEQYF; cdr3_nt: TGTGCCAGCAGCTTCACTGGGTACGAGCAGTACTTC
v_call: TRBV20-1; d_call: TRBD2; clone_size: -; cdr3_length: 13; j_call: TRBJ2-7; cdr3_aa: CSARFAGEDEQYF; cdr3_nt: TGCAGTGCTAGATTCGCGGGAGAGGACGAGCAGTACTTC
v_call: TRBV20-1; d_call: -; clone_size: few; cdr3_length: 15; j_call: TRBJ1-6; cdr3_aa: CSARDRGISNSPLHF; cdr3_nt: TGCAGTGCTAGAGATCGGGGGATTTCAAATTCACCCCTCCACTTT
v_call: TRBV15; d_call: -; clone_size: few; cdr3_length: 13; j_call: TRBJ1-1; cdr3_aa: CATSSEPSTEAFF; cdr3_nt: TGTGCCACCAGCAGCGAGCCATCCACTGAAGCTTTCTTT
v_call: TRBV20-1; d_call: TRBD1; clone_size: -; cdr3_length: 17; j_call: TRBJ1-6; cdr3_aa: CSARAGTGGTYNSPLHF; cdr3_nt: TGCAGTGCTAGAGCGGGGACAGGGGGCACCTATAATTCACCCCTCCACTTT
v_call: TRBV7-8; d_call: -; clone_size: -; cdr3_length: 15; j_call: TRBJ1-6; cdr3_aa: CASSLGGAENSPLHF; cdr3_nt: TGTGCCAGCAGCTTAGGGGGCGCGGAAAATTCACCCCTCCACTTT
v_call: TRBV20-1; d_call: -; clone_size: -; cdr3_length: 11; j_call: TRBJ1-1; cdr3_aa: CSAFLGTEAFF; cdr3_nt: TGCAGTGCTTTTCTGGGTACTGAAGCTTTCTTT
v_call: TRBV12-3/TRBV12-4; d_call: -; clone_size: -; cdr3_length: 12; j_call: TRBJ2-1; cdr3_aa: CASARHYNEQFF; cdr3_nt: TGTGCCAGCGCCCGCCACTACAATGAGCAGTTCTTC
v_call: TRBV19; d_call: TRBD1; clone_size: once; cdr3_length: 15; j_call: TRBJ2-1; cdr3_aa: CASSIQGDPYNEQFF; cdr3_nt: TGTGCCAGTAGTATTCAGGGGGATCCCTACAATGAGCAGTTCTTC
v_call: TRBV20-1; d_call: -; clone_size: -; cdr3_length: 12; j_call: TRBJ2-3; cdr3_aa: CSATRVGDTQYF; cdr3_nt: TGCAGTGCGACCAGGGTCGGAGATACGCAGTATTTT
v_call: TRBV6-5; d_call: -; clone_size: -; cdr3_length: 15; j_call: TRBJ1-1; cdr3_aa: CASSSPGAGDTEAFF; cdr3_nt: TGTGCCAGCAGTTCCCCGGGGGCGGGTGACACTGAAGCTTTCTTT
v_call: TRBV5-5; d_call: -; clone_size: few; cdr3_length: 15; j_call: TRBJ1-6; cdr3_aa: CASSLVELLNSPLHF; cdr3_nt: TGTGCCAGCAGCCTGGTTGAGCTTCTCAATTCACCCCTCCACTTT
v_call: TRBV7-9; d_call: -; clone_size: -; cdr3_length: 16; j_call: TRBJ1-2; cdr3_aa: CASSLDRVARHYGYTF; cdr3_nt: TGTGCCAGCAGCTTAGACCGAGTGGCCAGACACTATGGCTACACCTTC